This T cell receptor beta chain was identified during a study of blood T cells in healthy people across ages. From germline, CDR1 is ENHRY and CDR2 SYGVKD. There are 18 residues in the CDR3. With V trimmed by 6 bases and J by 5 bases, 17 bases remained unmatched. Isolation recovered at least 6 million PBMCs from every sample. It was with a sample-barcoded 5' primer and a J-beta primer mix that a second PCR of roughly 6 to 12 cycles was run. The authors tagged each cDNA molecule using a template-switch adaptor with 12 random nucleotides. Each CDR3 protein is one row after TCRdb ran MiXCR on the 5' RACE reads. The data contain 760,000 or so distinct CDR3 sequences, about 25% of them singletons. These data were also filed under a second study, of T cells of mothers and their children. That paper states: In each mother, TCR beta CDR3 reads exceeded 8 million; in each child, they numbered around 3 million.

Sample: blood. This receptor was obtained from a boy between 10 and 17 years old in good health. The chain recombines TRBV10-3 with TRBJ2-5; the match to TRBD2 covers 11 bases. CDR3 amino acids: CAISKRGLAVDIGETQYF. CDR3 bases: TGTGCCATCAGCAAAAGGGGACTAGCGGTAGACATCGGGGAGACCCAGTACTTC.